A selection of T cell receptor beta chains follows, all from one sample in a study of vaccination and CD4 T cells after COVID-19. MiXCR, run by TCRdb on the PCR reads, gives a single entry per CDR3 protein. The repertoire consists of about 8,200 distinct CDR3 sequences, with around 48% occurring once and the leading ten covering 17%. For these TCRs, the target antigens are not known. The material sequenced was CD4+ T cells from blood, cultured in vitro. The receptors here all came from a human donor in good health. Both conserved end residues are part of each CDR3. D genes are given only for firm matches. Not all rows give a size; the values are once, few, many and, for expanded clones, a class.

clone size,D gene,V gene,J gene,CDR3 protein,CDR3 DNA
.,.,TRBV7-2,TRBJ2-2,CASSSQGTGELFF,TGTGCCAGCAGCTCACAGGGCACCGGGGAGCTGTTTTTT
.,.,TRBV20-1,TRBJ1-1,CSARTLNTEAFF,TGCAGTGCTCGAACCCTGAACACTGAAGCTTTCTTT
.,.,TRBV6-5,TRBJ2-3,CASSYSRDTQYF,TGTGCCAGCAGTTACTCGCGGGATACGCAGTATTTT
few,TRBD1,TRBV9,TRBJ1-2,CASSVLDRASGGYTF,TGTGCCAGCAGCGTACTTGACAGGGCTTCGGGTGGCTACACCTTC
.,TRBD1,TRBV11-3,TRBJ2-7,CASSLRDREQYF,TGTGCCAGCAGCTTAAGGGACAGAGAGCAGTACTTC
few,TRBD1,TRBV12-3/TRBV12-4,TRBJ1-6,CASTPGTGVNSPLHF,TGTGCCAGCACTCCCGGGACAGGGGTAAATTCACCCCTCCACTTT
.,.,TRBV30,TRBJ1-1,CAWGVGGQILNTEAFF,TGTGCCTGGGGGGTGGGGGGCCAAATCCTGAACACTGAAGCTTTCTTT
once,TRBD2,TRBV7-2,TRBJ2-7,CASRAGGTLSYEQYF,TGTGCCAGCAGGGCGGGGGGTACCCTCTCCTACGAGCAGTACTTC
.,.,TRBV27,TRBJ1-4,CASSLGEKLFF,TGTGCCAGCAGTTTAGGTGAAAAACTGTTTTTT
.,TRBD2,TRBV29-1,TRBJ2-7,CSASPASGVNYEQYF,TGCAGCGCCTCCCCGGCTAGCGGGGTAAATTACGAGCAGTACTTC
.,TRBD2,TRBV7-9,TRBJ2-2,CASSPTSGQNTGELFF,TGTGCCAGCAGCCCGACTAGCGGGCAGAACACCGGGGAGCTGTTTTTT
few,.,TRBV19,TRBJ1-5,CATLIRRGQGQPQHF,TGTGCCACGTTAATTAGGCGAGGGCAGGGCCAGCCCCAGCATTTT
.,.,TRBV11-2,TRBJ1-5,CASSLSGNQPQHF,TGTGCCAGCAGCTTATCTGGTAATCAGCCCCAGCATTTT
few,.,TRBV10-1,TRBJ2-3,CASSEWRGDTDTQYF,TGCGCCAGCAGTGAGTGGAGGGGCGACACAGATACGCAGTATTTT
.,.,TRBV20-1,TRBJ1-6,CSASGRTRGSPLHF,TGCAGTGCTAGCGGGAGAACCAGGGGATCACCCCTCCACTTT
.,.,TRBV5-1,TRBJ1-1,CASSLNTEAFF,TGCGCCAGCAGCTTAAACACTGAAGCTTTCTTT
.,.,TRBV5-1,TRBJ1-2,CASSFEWGAVGGYTF,TGCGCCAGCAGCTTCGAATGGGGGGCTGTCGGTGGCTACACCTTC
few,TRBD2,TRBV7-2,TRBJ2-2,CASSRGGKLGTGELFF,TGTGCCAGCAGCCGCGGGGGGAAATTGGGCACCGGGGAGCTGTTTTTT
.,.,TRBV10-2,TRBJ2-7,CASSEREWGEQYF,TGCGCCAGCAGTGAGAGGGAGTGGGGGGAGCAGTACTTC
.,.,TRBV12-3/TRBV12-4,TRBJ1-2,CASSGTENYGYTF,TGTGCCAGCAGTGGCACGGAAAACTATGGCTACACCTTC
few,TRBD1,TRBV20-1,TRBJ1-6,CSARDPRDRGRWLNSPLHF,TGCAGTGCTAGAGATCCCCGGGACAGGGGGCGGTGGTTGAATTCACCCCTCCACTTT
.,.,TRBV20-1,TRBJ1-5,CSVAGRNQPQHF,TGCAGTGTCGCGGGGCGGAATCAGCCCCAGCATTTT
.,TRBD2,TRBV4-1,TRBJ2-1,CASSHPLGGGNEQFF,TGCGCCAGCAGCCACCCCCTCGGGGGGGGTAATGAGCAGTTCTTC
.,.,TRBV24-1,TRBJ2-3,CATSDVGGRDDTQYF,TGTGCCACCAGTGATGTAGGGGGGAGAGATGATACGCAGTATTTT
large,.,TRBV20-1,TRBJ2-3,CSAVGQRYRPDTQYF,TGCAGTGCCGTAGGGCAGCGGTATCGCCCAGATACGCAGTATTTT
.,TRBD1,TRBV6-2/TRBV6-3,TRBJ2-2,CASRETSQGSGELFF,TGTGCCAGCAGAGAGACCTCACAGGGGTCCGGGGAGCTGTTTTTT
few,.,TRBV5-5,TRBJ1-2,CASSIRLGGANYGYTF,TGTGCCAGCAGCATCCGATTGGGGGGAGCTAACTATGGCTACACCTTC
.,.,TRBV6-2/TRBV6-3,TRBJ1-6,CAGREASSYNSPLHF,TGTGCCGGCAGGGAGGCGAGCTCCTATAATTCACCCCTCCACTTT
medium-sized,.,TRBV20-1,TRBJ2-3,CSASPPGGAAGTQYF,TGCAGTGCTAGTCCTCCGGGTGGGGCGGCAGGCACGCAGTATTTT
.,.,TRBV7-2,TRBJ2-5,CASSLKGGAWETQYF,TGTGCCAGCAGCTTAAAGGGTGGGGCATGGGAGACCCAGTACTTC
few,TRBD2,TRBV7-7,TRBJ2-5,CASSLDGGGYQETQYF,TGTGCCAGCAGCTTAGATGGGGGAGGGTACCAAGAGACCCAGTACTTC
few,.,TRBV5-4,TRBJ2-7,CASSSSGGTYEQYF,TGTGCCAGCAGCTCCTCCGGGGGTACCTACGAGCAGTACTTC
.,.,TRBV24-1,TRBJ2-1,CATSDLGRGSYNEQFF,TGTGCCACCAGTGATTTGGGCAGGGGCTCCTACAATGAGCAGTTCTTC
.,.,TRBV11-3,TRBJ1-2,CARSGRRTNYGYTF,TGTGCCAGGTCGGGGCGAAGGACTAACTATGGCTACACCTTC
.,.,TRBV27,TRBJ2-7,CASSLMPGQMGEQYF,TGTGCCAGCAGTTTAATGCCGGGACAAATGGGGGAGCAGTACTTC
.,.,TRBV6-2/TRBV6-3,TRBJ1-1,CASSPFLGGGVGTEAFF,TGTGCCAGCAGCCCCTTCCTAGGGGGGGGGGTAGGCACTGAAGCTTTCTTT
once,.,TRBV27,TRBJ2-3,CASSPMGFMRDTQYF,TGTGCCAGCAGTCCCATGGGCTTCATGCGGGACACGCAGTATTTT
once,.,TRBV11-2,TRBJ2-7,CASSPSVTVYEQYF,TGTGCCAGCAGCCCCTCAGTGACCGTCTACGAGCAGTACTTC
few,TRBD2,TRBV5-4,TRBJ2-2,CASSRWTSGGHRELFF,TGTGCCAGCAGCCGGTGGACGAGCGGGGGCCACCGGGAGCTGTTTTTT
hyperexpanded,.,TRBV6-1,TRBJ1-1,CASRNSGMNTEAFF,TGTGCCAGCAGGAACAGCGGTATGAACACTGAAGCTTTCTTT
once,.,TRBV6-2/TRBV6-3,TRBJ1-5,CASSFINNQPQHF,TGTGCCAGCAGTTTCATAAACAATCAGCCCCAGCATTTT